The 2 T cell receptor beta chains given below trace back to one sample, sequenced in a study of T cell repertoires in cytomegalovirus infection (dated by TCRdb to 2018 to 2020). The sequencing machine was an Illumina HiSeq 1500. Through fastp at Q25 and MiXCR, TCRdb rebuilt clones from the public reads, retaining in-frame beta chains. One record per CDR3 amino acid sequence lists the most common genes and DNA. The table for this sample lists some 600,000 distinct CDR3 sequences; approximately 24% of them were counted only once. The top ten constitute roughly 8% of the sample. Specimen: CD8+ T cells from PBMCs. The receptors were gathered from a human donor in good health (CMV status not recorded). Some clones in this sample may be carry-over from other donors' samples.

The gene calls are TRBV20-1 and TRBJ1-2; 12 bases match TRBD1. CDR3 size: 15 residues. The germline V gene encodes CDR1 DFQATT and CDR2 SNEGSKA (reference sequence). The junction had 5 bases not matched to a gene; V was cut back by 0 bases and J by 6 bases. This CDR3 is CSARDWGQGADGYTF. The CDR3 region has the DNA TGCAGTGCTAGAGATTGGGGACAGGGGGCGGATGGCTACACCTTC.

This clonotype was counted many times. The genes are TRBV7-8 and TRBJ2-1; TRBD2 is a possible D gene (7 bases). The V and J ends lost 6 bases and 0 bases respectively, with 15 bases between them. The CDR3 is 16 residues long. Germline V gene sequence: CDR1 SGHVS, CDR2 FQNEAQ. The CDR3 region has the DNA TGTGCCAGCAGGAAATTCGGGGGGCGCTCCTACAATGAGCAGTTCTTC. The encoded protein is CASRKFGGRSYNEQFF.